Listed below are T cell receptor beta chains from one sample, sequenced in a study of regulatory T cells in long-lasting Graves disease. A single record per CDR3 protein comes from TCRdb applying MiXCR to the multiplex PCR reads. The data hold 300,000 to 350,000 distinct CDR3 sequences, with 15% to 20% observed a single time. The source material was peripheral blood mononuclear cells (PBMCs), sampled when the disease was refractory, from a patient treated with antithyroid drugs. The receptors were gathered from a female donor with Graves disease. Both conserved end residues are trimmed from each CDR3.

J: TRBJ1-1; V: TRBV10-3; CDR3: AIRPDRVANTEAF
J: TRBJ1-5; V: TRBV19; CDR3: ASSIGGTGREQPQH
J: TRBJ1-4; V: TRBV14; CDR3: ASSQAPARREKLF
J: TRBJ2-7; V: TRBV6-1; CDR3: ASSPLAGYYEQY
J: TRBJ2-5; V: TRBV20-1; CDR3: SASRQGETQY
J: TRBJ1-1; V: TRBV6-1; CDR3: AGRVGGMNTEAF
J: TRBJ1-1; V: TRBV7-2; CDR3: ASGWGTVNTEAF
J: TRBJ1-6; V: TRBV25-1; CDR3: ASSELGRNSPLH
J: TRBJ2-7; V: TRBV6-2/TRBV6-3; CDR3: ASSYGLAGNEQY
J: TRBJ2-7; V: TRBV30; CDR3: AWVSPTYEQY
J: TRBJ1-6; V: TRBV27; CDR3: ASSLDGFQGGHSPLH
J: TRBJ1-1; V: TRBV7-8; CDR3: ASRSMNTEAF
J: TRBJ1-1; V: TRBV3-1; CDR3: ASSQRGFVQGRTEAF
J: TRBJ2-2; V: TRBV28; CDR3: ASTSVWRGNTGELF
J: TRBJ1-2; V: TRBV19; CDR3: ASSRSGTDLANYGYT
J: TRBJ1-4; V: TRBV3-1; CDR3: ASSSRTVANEKLF
J: TRBJ1-4; V: TRBV5-1; CDR3: ASSPRTGGNEKLF
J: TRBJ1-1; V: TRBV9; CDR3: ATSPGGQTEAF
J: TRBJ1-4; V: TRBV2; CDR3: ASSERAGNEKLF
J: TRBJ1-6; V: TRBV30; CDR3: ALGTAASNSPLH
J: TRBJ2-7; V: TRBV13; CDR3: ASSQWGETYEQY
J: TRBJ2-2; V: TRBV18; CDR3: ASSLRGPTNTGELF
J: TRBJ1-1; V: TRBV10-3; CDR3: AIKGTNTEAF
J: TRBJ2-2; V: TRBV7-9; CDR3: ASVTGGYTGELF
J: TRBJ2-7; V: TRBV24-1; CDR3: ATSRSGYEQY
J: TRBJ2-7; V: TRBV12-3/TRBV12-4; CDR3: ASRLAAGEQY
J: TRBJ2-5; V: TRBV9; CDR3: ASSVAGGPLETQY
J: TRBJ2-1; V: TRBV11-1; CDR3: ASARTGTYNEQF
J: TRBJ1-2; V: TRBV20-1; CDR3: SARDRRAGGYT
J: TRBJ1-1; V: TRBV5-5; CDR3: ASSPRGQRNTEAF
J: TRBJ1-4; V: TRBV20-1; CDR3: SARATGGVNNEKLF
J: TRBJ2-1; V: TRBV12-3/TRBV12-4; CDR3: ASSLAIGRGEYNEQF
J: TRBJ2-1; V: TRBV6-5; CDR3: ASSWSLAGGQF
J: TRBJ2-5; V: TRBV20-1; CDR3: SAFDRGGQETQY
J: TRBJ2-5; V: TRBV12-3/TRBV12-4; CDR3: ASSSRRGGGQQETQY
J: TRBJ1-4; V: TRBV7-3; CDR3: ASSVDPTNEKLF
J: TRBJ1-4; V: TRBV15; CDR3: ATSPDRASNEKLF
J: TRBJ1-1; V: TRBV29-1; CDR3: SVLRDRGSIEAF
J: TRBJ1-2; V: TRBV6-9; CDR3: ASSYQQGMTGGYT
J: TRBJ1-1; V: TRBV29-1; CDR3: SVGPGQLGTEAF
J: TRBJ2-5; V: TRBV4-1; CDR3: ASSHRGDSETQY
J: TRBJ2-5; V: TRBV4-3; CDR3: ASSRRTNGQGVTQY
J: TRBJ1-5; V: TRBV30; CDR3: AWTGAGGNQPQH
J: TRBJ2-5; V: TRBV11-2; CDR3: ASSSGPLGNLLETQY
J: TRBJ2-7; V: TRBV7-2; CDR3: ASSSSTSGSYEQY
J: TRBJ1-6; V: TRBV9; CDR3: ASSRRQGAIDNSPLH
J: TRBJ2-4; V: TRBV20-1; CDR3: SASTTRAKNIQY
J: TRBJ1-2; V: TRBV5-1; CDR3: ASSLAGTEVGYT
J: TRBJ2-7; V: TRBV5-1; CDR3: ASSFGPGQTYEQY
J: TRBJ1-4; V: TRBV6-1; CDR3: ASRDRENEKLF
J: TRBJ2-7; V: TRBV7-6; CDR3: ASSLMEGPYEQY
J: TRBJ1-2; V: TRBV7-9; CDR3: ASSLVGSGRGYT
J: TRBJ2-2; V: TRBV13; CDR3: ASSSIGLAEAGELF
J: TRBJ1-6; V: TRBV30; CDR3: AWRRMSMDNSPLH
J: TRBJ2-7; V: TRBV5-1; CDR3: ASSPQAGDYVGEQY
J: TRBJ2-7; V: TRBV7-2; CDR3: ASSQSRVLPYEQY
J: TRBJ1-6; V: TRBV28; CDR3: ASRWGVDFNSPLH
J: TRBJ1-2; V: TRBV7-9; CDR3: ASSRGVPDYGYT
J: TRBJ1-2; V: TRBV28; CDR3: ASGKPGLSYGYT
J: TRBJ2-3; V: TRBV4-1; CDR3: ASSQERLAGGDTQY